Sequencing of this T cell receptor (beta chain) was carried out in a study of cytomegalovirus exposure and HLA in healthy donors. About the study: Among around 180 million T cells, an earlier analysis found about 110 million unique TCR beta sequences. Study results and limitations: Previous analysis showed most TCR beta V segments were productive about 87% or about 30% of the time. Later analysis reportedly placed an Asian-associated ancestry cluster below the roughly 690-donor mean in N-insertions. A later analysis showed HLA-associated TCR beta chains outstripping equally common others in clonal expansion.

This clone was observed once. Antigen unknown. It was with 60 Vbeta and 13 Jbeta primers that the PCR ran. Generated by immunoSEQ multiplex PCR, the TCRdb table keeps only in-frame clones and is missing some. The sample records roughly 93,000 clones, over 70% being singletons. This TCR was sampled from a man younger than 35 in good health and CMV-seropositive. Sequencing was carried out using PBMCs.

The CDR3 sequence: CASSLSRTGGAEQYF. Here the CDR3 DNA reads TGTGCCAGCAGCCTAAGTCGGACAGGGGGCGCCGAGCAGTACTTC. The chain is built from TRBV7-6 and TRBJ2-7; 11 bases are a match to TRBD1. The CDR3 is 15 amino acids. The J segment lost 6 bases and the V segment lost 5 bases, leaving 9 bases of the junction unmatched. CDR1 SGHVS and CDR2 FNYEAQ come from the germline V gene.